This is a list of T cell receptor beta chains from one sample in a study of blood T cell repertoires in COVID-19. TCRdb keeps only in-frame clones here, not all; method: immunoSEQ multiplex PCR. This table holds approximately 440,000 clones, about 92% found once. Sequencing used PBMCs or T cells enriched from blood (not recorded which). These receptors were taken from a man younger than 30 who had recovered from COVID-19. The CDR3 runs from the conserved cysteine through the conserved F or W. Each record gives: V gene, J gene, clone size, D gene, CDR3 protein, CDR3 DNA. D genes are given only for firm matches. Only part of the rows carry a size: once, few, many, or a class if the clone is expanded.

>TRBV5-1|TRBJ2-4|once|TRBD1
CASSLGQGKNIQYF
TGCGCCAGCAGCTTGGGACAGGGTAAAAACATTCAGTACTTC
>TRBV12-3/TRBV12-4|TRBJ1-5|.|.
CASSGEGVQPQHF
TGTGCCAGCAGTGGGGAGGGGGTTCAGCCCCAGCATTTT
>TRBV3-1/TRBV3-2|TRBJ1-2|.|TRBD1
CASSQGTGPNYGYTF
TGTGCCAGCAGCCAAGGGACAGGGCCGAACTATGGCTACACCTTC
>TRBV12-3/TRBV12-4|TRBJ1-1|.|.
CASSPGSEAFF
TGTGCCAGCAGTCCCGGGTCTGAAGCTTTCTTT
>TRBV3-1/TRBV3-2|TRBJ2-2|.|TRBD1
CASKQGHTGELFF
TGTGCCAGTAAACAGGGGCACACCGGGGAGCTGTTTTTT
>TRBV6-6|TRBJ2-6|.|TRBD1
CASSRQGAAGANVLTF
TGTGCCAGCAGTCGACAGGGTGCTGCTGGGGCCAACGTCCTGACTTTC
>TRBV12-3/TRBV12-4|TRBJ2-1|.|TRBD2
CASTLSQLAEQFF
TGTGCCAGCACCTTATCCCAACTAGCGGAGCAGTTCTTC
>TRBV11-2|TRBJ1-3|.|.
CASREPPWQGHSGNTIYF
TGTGCCAGCAGAGAACCCCCCTGGCAGGGGCACTCTGGAAACACCATATATTTT
>TRBV18|TRBJ2-3|.|TRBD1
CASSSGTGATDTQYF
TGTGCCAGCTCATCCGGGACAGGGGCGACAGATACGCAGTATTTT
>TRBV9|TRBJ1-4|.|.
CASSVAPGEQEKLFF
TGTGCCAGCAGCGTAGCTCCCGGGGAACAAGAAAAACTGTTTTTT
>TRBV7-9|TRBJ1-4|.|.
CASSLGQGNEKLFF
TGTGCCAGCAGCTTAGGGCAGGGCAATGAAAAACTGTTTTTT
>TRBV18|TRBJ2-3|.|TRBD1
CASSLRGQGVPDTQYF
TGTGCCAGCTCACTAAGGGGACAGGGTGTACCAGATACGCAGTATTTT
>TRBV24-1|TRBJ2-3|once|.
CATSDSARADTQYF
TGTGCCACCAGTGATAGTGCACGCGCAGATACGCAGTATTTT
>TRBV7-8|TRBJ2-1|.|.
CASRPTASAYNEQFF
TGTGCCAGCAGACCTACGGCTAGCGCGTACAATGAGCAGTTCTTC
>TRBV12-5|TRBJ1-1|.|.
CASGLVLGRSMNTEAFF
TGTGCTAGTGGTTTGGTACTAGGCAGGAGCATGAACACTGAAGCTTTCTTT
>TRBV7-9|TRBJ1-5|.|.
CASTSGGGFSNQPQHF
TGTGCCAGCACCTCTGGGGGGGGATTTAGCAATCAGCCCCAGCATTTT
>TRBV2|TRBJ1-5|few|.
CASTAGEGGQPQHF
TGTGCCAGCACCGCAGGTGAGGGAGGTCAGCCCCAGCATTTT
>TRBV7-8|TRBJ1-5|.|.
CASSPSRSYRNQPQHF
TGTGCCAGCAGCCCAAGCCGGAGTTATCGCAATCAGCCCCAGCATTTT
>TRBV2|TRBJ1-6|.|TRBD1
CATRGGQYNSPLHF
TGTGCCACCCGGGGGGGACAGTATAATTCACCCCTCCACTTT
>TRBV6-5|TRBJ1-1|.|TRBD1
CASSSVQGRRAFF
TGTGCCAGCAGTTCCGTACAGGGGAGGCGGGCTTTCTTT
>TRBV5-1|TRBJ2-5|.|.
CASTVRAGETQYF
TGCGCCAGCACCGTAAGGGCGGGAGAGACCCAGTACTTC
>TRBV7-9|TRBJ1-2|few|.
CASSFGGSNYGYTF
TGTGCCAGCAGCTTCGGCGGATCTAACTATGGCTACACCTTC
>TRBV2|TRBJ1-3|once|.
CASTATDGNTIYF
TGTGCCAGCACCGCGACAGATGGAAACACCATATATTTT
>TRBV19|TRBJ1-1|few|.
CASSSMGGPTEAFF
TGTGCCAGTAGTAGCATGGGGGGGCCAACTGAAGCTTTCTTT
>TRBV27|TRBJ2-1|.|TRBD2
CASSFRTSGNPYNEQFF
TGTGCCAGCAGTTTCCGAACTAGCGGGAACCCGTACAATGAGCAGTTCTTC
>TRBV7-8|TRBJ2-7|.|TRBD2
CASSLRASGGQLSSYEQYF
TGTGCCAGCAGCTTAAGGGCTAGCGGGGGTCAATTAAGCTCCTACGAGCAGTACTTC
>TRBV30|TRBJ2-7|.|TRBD2
CAWSSGLAGEQYF
TGTGCCTGGAGTTCAGGACTAGCGGGCGAGCAGTACTTC
>TRBV4-1|TRBJ1-5|once|.
CASSQALPGSNQPQHF
TGCGCCAGCAGCCAAGCGCTCCCAGGTAGCAATCAGCCCCAGCATTTT
>TRBV28|TRBJ1-5|.|.
CASTWGGNQPQHF
TGTGCCAGCACCTGGGGGGGGAATCAGCCCCAGCATTTT
>TRBV18|TRBJ1-2|.|.
CASSPLGGLYYGYTF
TGTGCCAGCTCACCACTGGGGGGTCTGTACTATGGCTACACCTTC
>TRBV30|TRBJ1-5|.|.
CACNTGYGNQPQHF
TGTGCCTGCAATACAGGGTACGGCAATCAGCCCCAGCATTTT
>TRBV24-1|TRBJ2-2|.|.
CVVMQAGTGELFF
TGTGTGGTGATGCAGGCAGGCACCGGGGAGCTGTTTTTT
>TRBV9|TRBJ2-3|.|.
CASSVAVVTDTQYF
TGTGCCAGCAGCGTAGCGGTGGTGACAGATACGCAGTATTTT
>TRBV6-1|TRBJ2-7|.|TRBD2
CASSEGGASGNEQYF
TGTGCCAGCAGTGAAGGAGGCGCTAGCGGGAACGAGCAGTACTTC
>TRBV16|TRBJ1-1|.|.
CASSQYPGENTEAFF
TGTGCCAGCAGCCAATATCCAGGGGAGAACACTGAAGCTTTCTTT
>TRBV10-2|TRBJ1-2|.|.
CASSGDTGYGYTF
TGCGCCAGCAGTGGGGACACCGGCTATGGCTACACCTTC
>TRBV5-1|TRBJ2-3|.|.
CASSEQGTSTDTQYF
TGCGCCAGCAGCGAACAGGGCACTAGCACAGATACGCAGTATTTT
>TRBV25-1|TRBJ1-2|.|.
CASSESGFYGYTF
TGTGCCAGCAGTGAATCCGGGTTCTATGGCTACACCTTC
>TRBV30|TRBJ1-6|.|TRBD1
CAWSPHRQGNSPLHF
TGTGCCTGGAGTCCCCACCGACAGGGAAATTCACCCCTCCACTTT
>TRBV7-3|TRBJ2-1|once|TRBD2
CASSLGPSGNEFF
TGTGCCAGCAGCTTAGGCCCTAGCGGGAACGAGTTCTTC
>TRBV6-2/TRBV6-3|TRBJ2-1|.|TRBD2
CASSYSLAAAYNEQFF
TGTGCCAGCAGTTACTCTCTAGCGGCCGCCTACAATGAGCAGTTCTTC
>TRBV18|TRBJ1-4|few|.
CASSPQGVEKLFF
TGTGCCAGCTCACCACAAGGGGTCGAAAAACTGTTTTTT
>TRBV19|TRBJ2-6|.|TRBD1
CASRRDRAGANVLTF
TGTGCCAGTAGGAGAGACAGGGCTGGGGCCAACGTCCTGACTTTC
>TRBV2|TRBJ1-2|once|TRBD1
CASSQDRGNYGYTF
TGTGCCAGCAGCCAGGACAGGGGAAACTATGGCTACACCTTC
>TRBV29-1|TRBJ1-1|.|.
CSVGKGRSAEAFF
TGCAGCGTTGGTAAAGGGAGGTCCGCTGAAGCTTTCTTT
>TRBV4-2|TRBJ2-1|.|TRBD2
CASSQLAGVRNEQFF
TGTGCCAGCAGCCAACTAGCGGGAGTGCGCAATGAGCAGTTCTTC
>TRBV5-6|TRBJ2-5|.|.
CASSLPGTEGETQYF
TGTGCCAGCAGCTTGCCTGGGACGGAGGGGGAGACCCAGTACTTC
>TRBV7-8|TRBJ1-2|.|.
CASSHDTPYGYTF
TGTGCCAGCAGCCATGACACCCCCTATGGCTACACCTTC
>TRBV10-3|TRBJ2-7|many|TRBD1
CAISESTLRTGGAEQYF
TGTGCCATCAGTGAGTCCACGCTTAGGACAGGGGGCGCCGAGCAGTACTTC
>TRBV6-5|TRBJ1-2|.|TRBD1
CALRIGQDYGYTF
TGTGCCCTACGCATTGGACAGGATTATGGCTACACCTTC
>TRBV3-1/TRBV3-2|TRBJ1-2|few|TRBD1
CASSRADRASYGYTF
TGTGCCAGCAGCCGAGCGGACAGGGCATCCTATGGCTACACCTTC
>TRBV11-2|TRBJ1-2|.|TRBD1
CASSLGNWDRGPHGYTF
TGTGCCAGCAGCTTAGGCAACTGGGACAGGGGGCCCCATGGCTACACCTTC
>TRBV18|TRBJ2-7|.|TRBD2
CASSPDSGSHYEQYF
TGTGCCAGCTCACCAGACAGCGGGAGCCACTACGAGCAGTACTTC
>TRBV2|TRBJ1-2|.|.
CASSYAGTGYGYTF
TGTGCCAGCAGTTACGCAGGGACTGGCTATGGCTACACCTTC